This record concerns one TCR beta chain sequence. This clonotype was seen many times. This clone's antigen is unknown. Base qualities are not recorded, but no much larger clone differs from it by a single base. The instrument was an Illumina HiSeq 2500. First-strand cDNA was synthesized with Superscript III and a set of TRAV- and TRBV-specific primers, covering both TCRalpha and TCRbeta chains. TCRs were amplified for 15 to 20 PCR cycles with Phusion, using a constant-region primer paired with the adapter attached to the V primers. The MessageAmp II aRNA Amplification Kit was used to amplify the isolated mRNA, with in vitro transcription run for approximately 15 hours at 37 degrees C. The Dynabeads mRNA DIRECT Purification Kit was used to isolate mRNA for TCR sequencing. A second approximately 23-cycle Phusion PCR added indexed Illumina adapters, and products were purified with AMPure XP beads. In the source study's methods: Using custom Perl scripts, TCR sequences encoding the same protein were pooled, out-of-frame sequences were removed, and the abundance of each clonotype was computed. Any TCR sequence backed by just one read was left out of the analysis. The metrics used to describe the repertoires included Shannon entropy, Gini index, clonality, richness, and the frequency of TCRs shared between repertoires. TCRdb trimmed the raw reads at Q25, called clones with MiXCR and kept productive beta chains. Each entry is one CDR3 protein sequence, shown with its most common DNA and genes. TCRdb's processing, not the authors', yielded these V and J calls. The table for this sample lists tens of thousands of distinct CDR3 sequences; approximately 17% of them were counted only once. The ten largest account for roughly 6% of the sample.

This sample was taken from a study of low-dose radiotherapy and immunotherapy resistance in tumors (dated by TCRdb to between 2020 and 2023). Notes on the research overall: In Cohort 1, each fraction delivered 0.5 Gy every 2 weeks, and the prescribed total PTV dose was 6.5 Gy. For Cohort 2, the dose was 1 Gy per fraction given every two weeks, adding up to 13 Gy in total across 26 weeks. Nivolumab was administered intravenously as a 240 mg flat dose every two weeks, and ipilimumab was administered intravenously at 1 mg/kg every six weeks. Intravenous cyclophosphamide at 200 mg/m2 was administered every two weeks, one day ahead of each radiation and immunotherapy administration. Aspirin 300 mg was taken orally once daily by patients for four cycles, starting on cycle 1 day 1. The trial did not randomize participants into treatment groups. Eight patients were included in the translational analysis, namely three from the first dose cohort plus the first five from the second dose cohort.

Reading the germline V gene (reference sequence) gives CDR1 SEHNR and CDR2 FQNEAQ. The CDR3, cysteine through phenylalanine, is 15 amino acids long. Only the CDR3 DNA stays, 45 bases, in frame from base 1. V loses 1 base of germline sequence and J loses 4 bases, and the interval between the two ends is 11 bases. The time point label for this specimen denotes: before trial treatment. The donors came from RACIN, which was a single-arm phase I dose-escalation trial that paired nivolumab and ipilimumab with aspirin, low-dose cyclophosphamide and low-dose radiotherapy. Patients with advanced, TIL-negative solid tumors were considered eligible.

The source is a male donor with prostate cancer. The sequence links TRBV7-9 to TRBJ1-5; a tentative D call is TRBD1 (6 bases match). The specimen comprised PBMCs, sampled before treatment. Here the CDR3 is given as CASSLDGQLNQPQHF. DNA sequence: TGTGCCAGCAGCTTAGACGGACAGCTTAATCAGCCCCAGCATTTT. The full variable domain, with segments outside the CDR3 supplied by the reference TRBV7-9 and TRBJ1-5 proteins, appears as DTGVSQNPRHKITKRGQNVTFRCDPISEHNRLYWYRQTLGQGPEFLTYFQNEAQLEKSRLLSDRFSAERPKGSFSTLEIQRTEQGDSAMYLCASSLDGQLNQPQHFGDGTRLSIL.